This T cell receptor beta chain was sequenced in a study of blood T cell repertoires in COVID-19. Study as a whole: Acute and convalescent COVID-19 samples came from the United States, Italy and Spain. Sources were T cells, B-cell-depleted T cells, or PBMCs; the material itself was cDNA or gDNA.

Per the original methods: Scientists estimated how many nucleated cells there were by amplifying reference gene primers. The repertoire was sequenced with immunoSEQ multiplex PCR; TCRdb's copy has only in-frame clones and lacks some. D and trimming were read from the DNA, whereas the V and J calls and clone size are those reported in that table. The top ten hold about 1.3% of the sample, which has 250,000 or so clones, 70% to 90% seen once. The CDR3 runs 15 residues. Per germline, CDR1 SGHKS and CDR2 YYEKEE (reference sequence). V was cut by 2 bases and J by 0 bases, with 11 bases left in between. The chain combines TRBV5-5 with TRBJ1-1, with D unclear. Material for sequencing was peripheral blood. The receptor comes from a man older than 75 with acute or convalescent COVID-19. CDR3 bases: TGTGCCAGCAGCTTTTCCCCAGACTTGAACACTGAAGCTTTCTTT. This encodes CASSFSPDLNTEAFF.